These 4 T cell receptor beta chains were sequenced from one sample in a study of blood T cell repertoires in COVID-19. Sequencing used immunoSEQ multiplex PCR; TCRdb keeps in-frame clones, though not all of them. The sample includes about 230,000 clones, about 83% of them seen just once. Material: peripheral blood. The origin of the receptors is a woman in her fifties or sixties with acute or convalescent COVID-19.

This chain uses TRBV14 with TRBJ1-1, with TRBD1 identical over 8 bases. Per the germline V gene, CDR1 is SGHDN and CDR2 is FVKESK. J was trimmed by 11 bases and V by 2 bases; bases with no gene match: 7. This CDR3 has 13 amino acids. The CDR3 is CASSQQGTGQAFF. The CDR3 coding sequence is TGTGCCAGCAGCCAACAAGGGACAGGCCAGGCTTTCTTT.

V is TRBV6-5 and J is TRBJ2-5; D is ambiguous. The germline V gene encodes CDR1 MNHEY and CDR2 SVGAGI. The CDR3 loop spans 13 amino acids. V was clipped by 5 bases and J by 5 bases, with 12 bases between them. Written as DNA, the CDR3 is TGTGCCAGCAGTACGCCGGGTTTGGAGACCCAGTACTTC. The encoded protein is CASSTPGLETQYF.

CDR3 bases: TGTGCCAGCAGCGGTCAGGCGTCTGGGGCCAACGTCCTGACTTTC. Translated: CASSGQASGANVLTF. The chain carries TRBV7-9 and TRBJ2-6; D not resolved. The CDR3 is 15 residues long. Trimming took 5 bases from V and 1 from J, leaving 9 bases between them. CDR1 is SEHNR, CDR2 FQNEAQ, per germline (reference sequence).

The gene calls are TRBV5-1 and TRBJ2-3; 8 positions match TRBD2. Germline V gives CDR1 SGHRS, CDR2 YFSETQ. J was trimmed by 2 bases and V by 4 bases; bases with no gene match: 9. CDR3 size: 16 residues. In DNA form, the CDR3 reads TGCGCCAGCAGCCCCGGCGGGCGGGGGGTCACAGATACGCAGTATTTT. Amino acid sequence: CASSPGGRGVTDTQYF.